The 17 T cell receptor beta chains below were found in one sample sequenced in a study of shared clonotypes between healthy human individuals. Assay: immunoSEQ multiplex PCR; the TCRdb copy retains only in-frame clones and omits some. The sample includes a few hundred thousand clones, over 50% of them seen just once. Specimen: memory CD4+ T cells sorted from blood. Sample subset: CD45RA-negative fraction. These receptors originate from a man aged 30-40 years in good health.

Only a few counts were recorded for this clone. The rearrangement joins TRBV10-2 to TRBJ2-1; TRBD2 agrees at 9 bases. CDR1 and CDR2 from the germline V gene are WSHSY and SAAADI. The CDR3 has 12 residues. With 7 bases clipped from V and 9 bases from J, the junction kept 4 bases outside the gene matches. The CDR3 sequence: CASITLAGEQFF. The CDR3 bases are TGCGCCAGCATCACACTAGCGGGTGAGCAGTTCTTC.

This chain connects TRBV6-5 to TRBJ2-2; no clear D. Germline CDR1 and CDR2: MNHEY and SVGAGI. With 0 bases removed from V and 4 bases from J, the gap between germline ends came to 9 bases. The length of the CDR3 is 15 residues. CDR3: CASSYSVGATGELFF. The DNA for the CDR3 is TGTGCCAGCAGTTACTCGGTGGGTGCCACCGGGGAGCTGTTTTTT.

The CDR3 sequence: CASSDQRGFFAYEQYF. CDR3 DNA: TGTGCCAGCAGTGATCAGCGGGGGTTTTTCGCCTACGAGCAGTACTTC. The chain is built from TRBV25-1 and TRBJ2-7; 8 bases align to TRBD2. Germline V gene sequence: CDR1 MGHDK, CDR2 SYGVNS. The CDR3 contains 16 residues. The junction had 9 bases not matched to a gene; V was cut back by 3 bases and J by 2 bases.

This clone showed up just a few times. The chain uses TRBV4-1 and TRBJ1-2, with 7 bases matching TRBD1. The CDR3 is made up of 15 amino acids. Germline V lookup: CDR1 MGHRA, CDR2 YSYEKL. V shed 2 bases, J shed 2 bases, and the junction held 5 bases outside the gene matches. The CDR3 region is CASSQSGGHNYGYTF. The CDR3 DNA is TGCGCCAGCAGCCAATCAGGGGGACACAACTATGGCTACACCTTC.

This clone was recorded a few times. The chain couples TRBV5-1 to TRBJ1-2; D not certain. The V gene lost 0 bases and the J gene lost 7 bases, with 7 bases spanning the gap. This CDR3 contains 12 residues. Germline V gene lookup returns CDR1 SGHRS and CDR2 YFSETQ. CDR3 region: CASSLDASGYTF. The CDR3 coding sequence is TGCGCCAGCAGCTTGGACGCTAGTGGCTACACCTTC.

This clone has at least ten counts. The chain has TRBV19 and TRBJ1-1; D is perhaps TRBD1 (5 bases). The germline V gene encodes CDR1 LNHDA and CDR2 SQIVND (reference sequence). This CDR3 region has 14 residues. The germline V and J ends were trimmed by 5 bases and 4 bases, with 14 bases remaining between them. This chain's CDR3 is CASSARAQGTEAFF. CDR3 bases: TGTGCCAGTAGTGCCCGGGCCCAGGGCACTGAAGCTTTCTTT.

The rearrangement links TRBV30 to TRBJ1-4, with D hard to call. The CDR3 runs to 11 residues. CDR1 is GTSNPN, CDR2 SVGIG, per germline (reference sequence). V was shortened by 0 bases and J by 7 bases, with 3 bases between the two germline ends. The CDR3 sequence: CAWSVSEKLFF. The CDR3 DNA reads TGTGCCTGGAGTGTATCTGAAAAACTGTTTTTT.

This rearrangement joins TRBV6-5 to TRBJ2-7; 8 bases are shared with TRBD2. CDR1 MNHEY and CDR2 SVGAGI come from the germline V gene. The trim removed 2 bases at V and 3 bases at J, leaving 6 bases unmatched. CDR3 length equals 15 residues. The CDR3 loop is CASSYPRAGVYEQYF. DNA of the CDR3: TGTGCCAGCAGTTACCCCCGAGCGGGAGTCTACGAGCAGTACTTC.

This clone has at least ten counts. The chain couples TRBV6-5 to TRBJ2-5, with 11 bases matching TRBD2. Losses at the gene ends were 5 bases for V and 3 bases for J; bases not matched to a gene: 5. CDR1 is MNHEY and CDR2 is SVGAGI in the germline V gene. The CDR3 has 15 residues. As DNA, the CDR3 is TGTGCCAGCAGTCACACACTAGCGGGGGAAGAGACCCAGTACTTC. It codes for CASSHTLAGEETQYF.

The gene calls are TRBV9 and TRBJ1-1, with unresolved D. Trimming took off 0 bases at V and 7 bases at J, with 10 bases between the two ends. Germline assignment: CDR1 SGDLS and CDR2 YYNGEE. The CDR3 covers 13 residues. The CDR3 region has the DNA TGTGCCAGCAGCGTAGCGACGGTCGGTGAAGCTTTCTTT. Translating it yields CASSVATVGEAFF.

In this sample, this clone turned up many times. The chain employs TRBV9 and TRBJ2-1; 9 bases align to TRBD2. Germline V gene sequence: CDR1 SGDLS, CDR2 YYNGEE. V trimming: 3 bases; J trimming: 5 bases; junction bases outside the gene matches: 18. This CDR3 is built from 19 residues. The CDR3 sequence: CASSGRRAGGYQPNNEQFF. CDR3 DNA: TGTGCCAGCAGCGGGAGGCGAGCGGGAGGCTATCAGCCCAACAATGAGCAGTTCTTC. Combining the CDR3 with reference TRBV9 and TRBJ2-1 gives the whole variable domain DSGVTQTPKHLITATGQRVTLRCSPRSGDLSVYWYQQSLDQGLQFLIQYYNGEERAKGNILERFSAQQFPDLHSELNLSSLELGDSALYFCASSGRRAGGYQPNNEQFFGPGTRLTVL.

This clone was detected once. The V call is TRBV2, the J call TRBJ2-1; maybe TRBD2 (6 bases). V dropped 6 bases and J dropped 1 base, with 22 bases sitting between them. The CDR3 has 18 residues. The germline V gene has CDR1 SNHLY and CDR2 FYNNEI. The CDR3 DNA sequence: TGTGCCAGCAGATGGTCCAGCGGGCCCATTATTTCCTACAATGAGCAGTTCTTC. It yields the protein CASRWSSGPIISYNEQFF.

In its sample, this clone was seen many times. The gene calls are TRBV5-8 and TRBJ2-7; the D is unclear. The V end was cut by 0 bases, the J end by 3 bases, with 10 bases between. Germline CDR1 and CDR2: SGHTS and YDEGEE. This CDR3 is 14 amino acids long. The CDR3 is CASSLGLNVYEQYF. The CDR3 DNA sequence: TGTGCCAGCAGCTTGGGCCTAAATGTCTACGAGCAGTACTTC.

Only one count was recorded for this clone. The chain combines TRBV7-8 with TRBJ1-2, with 9 positions matching TRBD1. CDR1 SGHVS and CDR2 FQNEAQ come from the germline V gene. V lost 5 bases, J lost 4 bases, and 8 bases stayed unmatched. CDR3 length: 15 amino acids. The CDR3 sequence: CASSARDREGYGYTF. The CDR3, as DNA: TGTGCCAGCAGCGCTCGGGACAGGGAGGGCTATGGCTACACCTTC.

This chain uses TRBV4-3 with TRBJ2-2; D not certain. The germline gives CDR1 LGHNA, CDR2 YSLEER. The CDR3 consists of 14 residues. Trimming stripped 1 base from V and 6 bases from J, with 9 bases between. The CDR3, as DNA: TGCGCCAGCAGCCAAGTAGTACGAGCCGGGGAGCTGTTTTTT. As protein: CASSQVVRAGELFF.

The chain uses TRBV5-1 and TRBJ2-3; 11 bases agree with TRBD2. Looked up from germline, CDR1 is SGHRS and CDR2 is YFSETQ. This CDR3 has 17 residues. The V segment lost 4 bases and the J segment 2 bases; nucleotides outside the gene matches: 9. The CDR3 protein is CASSREALAGATDTQYF. The DNA of the CDR3 is TGCGCCAGCAGCCGCGAAGCACTAGCGGGGGCCACAGATACGCAGTATTTT.

In DNA form, the CDR3 reads TGTGCCAGCAGCTTGAGGGCGGGCTCCTACAATGAGCAGTTCTTC. This codes for CASSLRAGSYNEQFF. The chain employs TRBV5-4 and TRBJ2-1; a weak D match, TRBD2 (5 bases). V was trimmed by 1 base and J by 0 bases, leaving 8 bases between them. Germline V gene lookup returns CDR1 SGHNT and CDR2 YYREEE (reference sequence). The CDR3 is made up of 15 amino acids. The whole variable domain, remainder taken from reference TRBV5-4 and TRBJ2-1, is ETGVTQSPTHLIKTRGQQVTLRCSSQSGHNTVSWYQQALGQGPQFIFQYYREEENGRGNFPPRFSGLQFPNYSSELNVNALELDDSALYLCASSLRAGSYNEQFFGPGTRLTVL.